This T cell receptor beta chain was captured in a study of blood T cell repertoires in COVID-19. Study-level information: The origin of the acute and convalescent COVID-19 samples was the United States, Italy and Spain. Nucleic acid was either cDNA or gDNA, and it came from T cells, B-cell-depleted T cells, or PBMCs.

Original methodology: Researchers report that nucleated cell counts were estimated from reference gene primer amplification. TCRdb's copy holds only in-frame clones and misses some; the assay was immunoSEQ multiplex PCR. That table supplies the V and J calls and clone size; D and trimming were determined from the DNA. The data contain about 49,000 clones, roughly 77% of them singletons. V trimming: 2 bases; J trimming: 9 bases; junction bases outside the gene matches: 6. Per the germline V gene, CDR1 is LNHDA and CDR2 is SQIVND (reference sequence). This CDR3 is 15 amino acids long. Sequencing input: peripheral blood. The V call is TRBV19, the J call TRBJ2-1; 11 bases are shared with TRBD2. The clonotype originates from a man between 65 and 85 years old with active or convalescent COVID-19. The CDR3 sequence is CASSIKLAGEGEQFF. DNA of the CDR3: TGTGCCAGTAGTATAAAACTAGCGGGAGAGGGTGAGCAGTTCTTC.